Each of the 14 T cell receptor beta chains below was sequenced from the same sample in a study of blood T cell repertoires in COVID-19. Produced via immunoSEQ multiplex PCR; TCRdb's table is partial and in-frame only. In the table there are a few hundred thousand clones, roughly 86% of which are singletons. Material: peripheral blood. These TCRs come from a woman in her fifties or sixties who had recovered from COVID-19.

The J gene is TRBJ2-2, the V gene TRBV9; 7 bases line up with TRBD2. After removal of 0 bases from V and 0 bases from J, the junction contained 2 bases not matched to a gene. The length of the CDR3 is 16 residues. Germline CDR1 SGDLS, CDR2 YYNGEE. CDR3 nucleotide sequence: TGTGCCAGCAGCGTAGCCGGGAGGCCGAACACCGGGGAGCTGTTTTTT. As protein: CASSVAGRPNTGELFF.

The chain is built from TRBV21-1 and TRBJ2-3; TRBD2 was called by the table and not checked on the DNA. TRBV21-1 is termed a pseudogene. The CDR3 contains 17 residues. The CDR3 is CASSPQEASGSPDTQYF. The CDR3 coding sequence is TGTGCCAGCAGCCCCCAAGAGGCTAGCGGGAGTCCAGATACGCAGTATTTT.

The chain links TRBV7-9 to TRBJ1-3; D is unresolved. There are 15 residues in the CDR3. Germline values: CDR1 SEHNR, CDR2 FQNEAQ (reference sequence). Trimming removed 2 bases at V and 9 bases at J, with 17 bases between. The CDR3 bases are TGTGCCAGCAGCTTAATCCTGGCGGAAATGGGCACCATATATTTT. It encodes CASSLILAEMGTIYF.

This clone was observed a handful of times. The rearrangement links TRBV7-2 to TRBJ1-1; perhaps TRBD1 as D (6 bases). Trimming removed 1 base from V and 5 bases from J, with 17 bases in between. Germline V gives CDR1 SGHTA, CDR2 FQGNSA. The CDR3 totals 16 residues. DNA for the CDR3: TGTGCCAGCAGCTTAGGGCCTGCGGGGGCCGCAACTGAAGCTTTCTTT. It encodes CASSLGPAGAATEAFF.

V usage is TRBV4-3 and J usage is TRBJ2-3; the match to TRBD1 covers 7 bases. Germline values: CDR1 LGHNA, CDR2 YSLEER. Germline trimming cut 3 bases from V and 4 bases from J; bases unmatched to any gene: 19. The CDR3 consists of 19 residues. The CDR3 reads CASSQYATFTGVKSDTQYF. The CDR3 coding sequence is TGCGCCAGCAGCCAGTATGCCACTTTTACAGGGGTTAAGTCAGATACGCAGTATTTT.

V is TRBV5-4 and J is TRBJ1-6; perhaps TRBD1 as D (5 bases). Germline lookup yields CDR1 SGHNT and CDR2 YYREEE (reference sequence). V dropped 4 bases and J dropped 6 bases, with 14 bases sitting between them. This CDR3 region has 15 residues. The CDR3 DNA sequence: TGTGCCAGCAGCCCTCTGGGGGGGAGTAATTCACCCCTCCACTTT. It is translated as CASSPLGGSNSPLHF. Variable domain in full (rest from reference TRBV5-4 and TRBJ1-6): ETGVTQSPTHLIKTRGQQVTLRCSSQSGHNTVSWYQQALGQGPQFIFQYYREEENGRGNFPPRFSGLQFPNYSSELNVNALELDDSALYLCASSPLGGSNSPLHFGNGTRLTVT.

The chain employs TRBV19 and TRBJ1-1; maybe TRBD1 (5 bases). Germline loops: CDR1 LNHDA, CDR2 SQIVND (reference sequence). This CDR3 has 15 residues. The V end lost 4 bases, the J end lost 0 bases, and 12 bases lay between the germline ends. The CDR3 sequence: CASSTQGGVNTEAFF. The CDR3 DNA reads as TGTGCCAGTAGTACCCAAGGAGGGGTGAACACTGAAGCTTTCTTT.

The V and J genes are TRBV2 and TRBJ2-2; D might be TRBD1 (5 bases). Germline CDR1 and CDR2: SNHLY and FYNNEI. The V end lost 7 bases, the J end lost 7 bases, and 13 bases lay between the germline ends. The CDR3 contains 13 residues. CDR3 region: CASNQGLDGELFF. CDR3 nucleotide sequence: TGTGCCAGCAACCAGGGCTTGGACGGGGAGCTGTTTTTT.

The J gene is TRBJ2-7, the V gene TRBV11-2; D might be TRBD2 (6 bases). Trimming removed 5 bases from V and 6 bases from J, with 8 bases in between. CDR3 length: 11 residues. Germline V gene data show CDR1 as SGHAT and CDR2 as FQNNGV. The CDR3 DNA reads TGTGCCAGCAGCCCCGGGAGCGAGCAGTACTTC. Its translation: CASSPGSEQYF. The full variable domain, its missing parts supplied by reference TRBV11-2 and TRBJ2-7, is EAGVAQSPRYKIIEKRQSVAFWCNPISGHATLYWYQQILGQGPKLLIQFQNNGVVDDSQLPKDRFSAERLKGVDSTLKIQPAKLEDSAVYLCASSPGSEQYFGPGTRLTVT.

The chain employs TRBV27 and TRBJ2-1; a possible D gene is TRBD2 (6 bases). The CDR3 has 14 residues. The V gene lost 6 bases and the J gene lost 3 bases, with 12 bases spanning the gap. Germline loops: CDR1 MNHEY, CDR2 SMNVEV (reference sequence). Here the CDR3 reads CASRLAYNYNEQFF. CDR3 nucleotides: TGTGCCAGCAGGCTAGCGTACAACTACAATGAGCAGTTCTTC.

The chain has TRBV29-1 and TRBJ2-7; the match to TRBD2 covers 10 bases. Germline CDR1 SQVTM, CDR2 ANQGSEA. J was trimmed by 4 bases and V by 8 bases; bases with no gene match: 2. This CDR3 region has 11 residues. CDR3 residues: CSISGGYEQYF. DNA of the CDR3: TGCAGCATTAGCGGGGGGTACGAGCAGTACTTC.

The J gene is TRBJ1-1, the V gene TRBV5-4; 7 nucleotides align to TRBD1. V dropped 5 bases and J dropped 0; count of bases not matched to a gene: 1. Germline V lookup: CDR1 SGHNT, CDR2 YYREEE (reference sequence). This CDR3 region has 13 residues. CDR3 residues: CASRGQMNTEAFF. The CDR3, as DNA: TGTGCCAGCAGGGGACAGATGAACACTGAAGCTTTCTTT. Supplemented by reference TRBV5-4 and TRBJ1-1, the full variable domain reads ETGVTQSPTHLIKTRGQQVTLRCSSQSGHNTVSWYQQALGQGPQFIFQYYREEENGRGNFPPRFSGLQFPNYSSELNVNALELDDSALYLCASRGQMNTEAFFGQGTRLTVV.

The gene calls are TRBV4-3 and TRBJ2-1; weak D call: TRBD2 (6 bases). V shed 1 base and J shed 5 bases, with 15 bases lying between them. Germline values: CDR1 LGHNA, CDR2 YSLEER. This CDR3 is built from 16 residues. Written as DNA, the CDR3 is TGCGCCAGCAGCCAAGTTCTCGTAGCGGAGGACAATGAGCAGTTCTTC. Translating gives CASSQVLVAEDNEQFF.

V is TRBV27 and J is TRBJ2-2, with TRBD1 matching 10 bases. CDR1 is MNHEY, CDR2 SMNVEV, per germline (reference sequence). Losses at the gene ends were 4 bases for V and 6 bases for J; bases not matched to a gene: 8. The CDR3 consists of 16 residues. In nucleotides, the CDR3 is TGTGCCAGCAGTTCGGGACAGGGGATTTACGCCGGGGAGCTGTTTTTT. It yields the protein CASSSGQGIYAGELFF.